The T cell receptor beta chain described here comes from a study of spatial heterogeneity in lung cancer. General study points: The number of expanded tumor alpha and beta chains correlated with mutation number.

Time point noted: sample taken at primary tumor resection. V dropped 6 bases and J dropped 4; count of bases not matched to a gene: 10. Looked up from germline, CDR1 is MNHNY and CDR2 is SVGAGI (reference sequence). The CDR3 spans 15 residues. This clonotype is large (0.1 to 1%) by share. Its antigen remains unidentified. TCRdb ran MiXCR on the 5' RACE reads and lists one entry per CDR3 protein. The data hold nearly 15,000 distinct CDR3 sequences, with 7.3% observed a single time. The TCR sequence derives from a male donor with early-stage non-small cell lung cancer. This specimen consisted of lung tumor tissue, obtained at surgery. This chain uses TRBV6-6 with TRBJ1-1, with 8 bases identical to TRBD1. The CDR3 sequence is CASSAQGAGGTEAFF. The CDR3 DNA is TGTGCCAGCAGCGCCCAGGGGGCTGGAGGCACTGAAGCTTTCTTT.